The 17 T cell receptor beta chains below all came from one sample that was sequenced in a study of cytomegalovirus exposure and HLA in healthy donors. PCR involved 60 Vbeta and 13 Jbeta primers. Measured with immunoSEQ multiplex PCR; TCRdb has only the in-frame clones, and not every one. The sample includes about 140,000 clones, roughly three quarters of them seen just once. The sequenced sample was PBMCs. The source is a woman aged 35 to 49 in good health and CMV-seronegative.

V is TRBV7-9 and J is TRBJ2-3, with TRBD2 matching over 13 bases. The CDR3 is made up of 17 amino acids. The junction had 7 bases not matched to a gene; V was cut back by 5 bases and J by 2 bases. Germline values: CDR1 SEHNR, CDR2 FQNEAQ (reference sequence). CDR3 residues: CASSLRLAGGFTDTQYF. CDR3 in DNA: TGTGCCAGCAGCCTCAGACTAGCGGGGGGATTCACAGATACGCAGTATTTT.

V and J are TRBV27 and TRBJ1-5, with D tentatively TRBD1 (5 bases). The CDR3 covers 17 residues. V shed 4 bases and J shed 3 bases, with 19 bases lying between them. The germline gives CDR1 MNHEY, CDR2 SMNVEV (reference sequence). CDR3 residues: CASSSKSQELYNQPQHF. CDR3 bases: TGTGCCAGCAGTTCGAAATCACAGGAACTGTACAATCAGCCCCAGCATTTT.

This rearrangement joins TRBV10-3 to TRBJ1-5; D remains ambiguous. Germline V CDR1 and CDR2: ENHRY, SYGVKD. Trimming took off 5 bases at V and 1 base at J, with 12 bases between the two ends. The CDR3 extends over 15 amino acids. CDR3 sequence (DNA): TGTGCCATCAGTCTTGAGGGTCAGAGCAATCAGCCCCAGCATTTT. It translates to CAISLEGQSNQPQHF.

This clone came up a few times. The J gene is TRBJ1-2, the V gene TRBV14, with a tentative D call TRBD1 (6 bases). Germline assignment: CDR1 SGHDN and CDR2 FVKESK. Trimming removed 0 bases at V and 7 bases at J, with 9 bases between. This CDR3 region has 13 residues. The CDR3 coding sequence is TGTGCCAGCAGCCAAGACTCAGGGGCTGGCTACACCTTC. It translates to CASSQDSGAGYTF.

J is TRBJ2-6 and V is TRBV19, with 8 bases matching TRBD1. Unmatched junction bases numbered 5, after V lost 4 bases and J lost 0 bases. CDR1 is LNHDA and CDR2 is SQIVND in the germline V gene (reference sequence). The CDR3 sequence is 17 residues long. The CDR3 sequence: CASSTGGDYSGANVLTF. The CDR3 nucleotides read TGTGCCAGTAGTACAGGGGGCGACTACTCTGGGGCCAACGTCCTGACTTTC.

This chain links TRBV28 with TRBJ1-4, with no clear D. The CDR3 spans 14 residues. In germline, CDR1 is MDHEN, CDR2 SYDVKM. Trimming took 3 bases from V and 5 from J, leaving 10 bases between them. The CDR3 coding sequence is TGTGCCAGCAGTTTCGGTGGAGTGAATGAAAAACTGTTTTTT. Translation gives CASSFGGVNEKLFF.

The V gene is TRBV28, the J gene TRBJ1-2; tentative D call: TRBD1 (5 bases). The CDR3 loop spans 17 amino acids. Trimming cost V 1 base and J 5 bases, with 20 bases left between them. Germline CDR1 reads MDHEN; CDR2 reads SYDVKM. This chain's CDR3 is CASSLSSLSPGGYGYTF. For the CDR3, the DNA is TGTGCCAGCAGTTTATCCTCCCTGTCGCCGGGGGGGTATGGCTACACCTTC.

The chain uses TRBV4-3 and TRBJ1-4; 9 positions match TRBD1. J gave up 8 bases and V 0 bases, and 4 bases lay outside the gene matches. This CDR3 is built from 15 residues. Germline V lookup: CDR1 LGHNA, CDR2 YSLEER. In nucleotides, the CDR3 is TGCGCCAGCAGCCAAGAGGGACAGGGAGGGGAAAAACTGTTTTTT. Translating gives CASSQEGQGGEKLFF.

This chain joins TRBV7-9 and TRBJ2-7; D might be TRBD1 (5 bases). The CDR3 spans 15 residues. Germline CDR1 SEHNR, CDR2 FQNEAQ (reference sequence). The V end was cut by 5 bases, the J end by 2 bases, with 16 bases between. CDR3 sequence: CASSPPGLRTYEQYF. The CDR3 DNA reads as TGTGCCAGCAGCCCACCAGGGTTAAGGACCTACGAGCAGTACTTC.

The chain has TRBV29-1 and TRBJ1-1; 7 bases agree with TRBD1. V shed 5 bases and J 0 bases; nucleotides not matched to a gene: 3. Germline loops: CDR1 SQVTM, CDR2 ANQGSEA. There are 13 residues in the CDR3. For the CDR3, the DNA is TGCAGCGTTCGACAGGGATTGAACACTGAAGCTTTCTTT. It yields the protein CSVRQGLNTEAFF.

The chain joins TRBV2 to TRBJ2-1; TRBD2 matches 8 bases. Germline CDR1 reads SNHLY; CDR2 reads FYNNEI. The CDR3 covers 14 residues. V was clipped by 4 bases and J by 6 bases; unmatched bases: 5. The CDR3 bases are TGTGCCAGCAGTGTCGGGGGGGTTTTCAATGAGCAGTTCTTC. This codes for CASSVGGVFNEQFF.

CDR3 nucleotide sequence: TGTGCCAGCAATCCGGACAGGAACACTGAAGCTTTCTTT. This translates into CASNPDRNTEAFF. V is TRBV27 and J is TRBJ1-1; D possibly corresponds to TRBD1 (6 bases). The CDR3 totals 13 residues. Germline V gene lookup returns CDR1 MNHEY and CDR2 SMNVEV (reference sequence). The V end lost 7 bases, the J end lost 1 base, and 10 bases lay between the germline ends.

This CDR3 is CASSQPTAPGYNSPLHF. CDR3 nucleotides: TGCGCCAGCAGCCAACCTACTGCCCCCGGGTATAATTCACCCCTCCACTTT. The chain employs TRBV4-1 and TRBJ1-6; D unresolved. The V and J ends lost 2 bases and 4 bases respectively, with 15 bases between them. Germline V gene data show CDR1 as MGHRA and CDR2 as YSYEKL. The CDR3 totals 17 residues.

V usage is TRBV5-1 and J usage is TRBJ2-7; D remains ambiguous. CDR3 length: 12 residues. Deletions cut 4 bases from V and 1 base from J, with 6 bases between. Germline V gives CDR1 SGHRS, CDR2 YFSETQ. DNA of the CDR3: TGCGCCAGCAGCGCGACTTCCTACGAGCAGTACTTC. Amino acids: CASSATSYEQYF.

V usage is TRBV6-6 and J usage is TRBJ2-1, with 7 bases identical to TRBD2. This CDR3 region has 15 residues. CDR1 MNHNY and CDR2 SVGAGI come from the germline V gene (reference sequence). After removal of 7 bases from V and 0 bases from J, the junction contained 6 bases not matched to a gene. The CDR3 sequence is CASIWRGSSYNEQFF. CDR3 sequence (DNA): TGTGCCAGCATCTGGCGGGGGAGCTCCTACAATGAGCAGTTCTTC.

The chain is built from TRBV7-8 and TRBJ1-2; perhaps TRBD1 as D (6 bases). The germline gives CDR1 SGHVS, CDR2 FQNEAQ. V was clipped by 1 base and J by 7 bases, with 16 bases between them. The CDR3 consists of 15 residues. This CDR3 reads CASSLGSGAGIGYTF. The CDR3 DNA reads as TGTGCCAGCAGCTTAGGGTCAGGGGCAGGTATTGGCTACACCTTC.

This chain connects TRBV6-5 to TRBJ1-1, with 8 bases matching TRBD1. This CDR3 region has 14 residues. With V trimmed by 5 bases and J by 4 bases, 6 bases remained unmatched. CDR1 and CDR2 (germline): MNHEY, SVGAGI. CDR3 DNA: TGTGCCAGCAGTCGACAGGGGATCCGCACTGAAGCTTTCTTT. It yields the protein CASSRQGIRTEAFF.